The 25 T cell receptor beta chains listed next were all sequenced from one sample in a study of blood T cell repertoires in COVID-19. Sequencing was performed with immunoSEQ multiplex PCR; in TCRdb, only in-frame clones are kept and a portion is missing. The sample lists 150,000 to 200,000 clones; around 80% were seen once. Specimen: PBMCs or T cells enriched from blood (not recorded which). These receptors came from a woman aged 55-69 years who had recovered from COVID-19.

The chain links TRBV5-6 to TRBJ1-1; D is uncertain. V lost 0 bases and J lost 0, with 9 bases in between. The CDR3 contains 15 residues. Germline V gene data show CDR1 as SGHDT and CDR2 as YYEEEE. For the CDR3, the DNA is TGTGCCAGCAGCTTGGCCGGCAGGATGAACACTGAAGCTTTCTTT. It codes for CASSLAGRMNTEAFF.

The chain uses TRBV5-1 and TRBJ2-3, with D maybe TRBD2 (6 bases). V was pared by 3 bases and J by 2 bases, with 19 bases between. CDR3 length: 17 residues. Germline V gives CDR1 SGHRS, CDR2 YFSETQ. DNA for the CDR3: TGCGCCAGCAGCTCCCAGGGCGGGGCGGAGAACACAGATACGCAGTATTTT. Its protein product is CASSSQGGAENTDTQYF.

V is TRBV7-8 and J is TRBJ2-1; tentative D call: TRBD2 (6 bases). V was trimmed by 0 bases and J by 6 bases, leaving 15 bases between them. The germline gives CDR1 SGHVS, CDR2 FQNEAQ. This CDR3 has 16 amino acids. The CDR3 sequence: CASSLAGGSIGNEQFF. The DNA for the CDR3 is TGTGCCAGCAGCTTAGCCGGAGGGAGTATTGGCAATGAGCAGTTCTTC.

The CDR3 nucleotides read TGTGCCACGGGCCGGGACTCGAACACCGGGGAGCTGTTTTTT. Residues: CATGRDSNTGELFF. This chain uses TRBV10-3 with TRBJ2-2; maybe TRBD2 (6 bases). Trimming stripped 10 bases from V and 0 bases from J, with 12 bases between. The CDR3 runs to 14 residues. CDR1 is ENHRY and CDR2 is SYGVKD in the germline V gene.

The chain recombines TRBV6-5 with TRBJ1-1; 8 positions match TRBD1. The length of the CDR3 is 14 residues. V was clipped by 9 bases and J by 1 base; unmatched bases: 7. Germline V gene sequence: CDR1 MNHEY, CDR2 SVGAGI. The CDR3 DNA reads as TGTGCCAGTCGACGGACAGGGACGAACACTGAAGCTTTCTTT. Translating it yields CASRRTGTNTEAFF.

CDR3 sequence reads: CASSVRDMNTGELFF. The DNA for the CDR3 is TGTGCCAGCAGCGTCCGGGACATGAACACCGGGGAGCTGTTTTTT. V usage is TRBV9 and J usage is TRBJ2-2, with D possibly being TRBD1 (6 bases). V dropped 2 bases and J dropped 1 base, with 9 bases sitting between them. Germline loops: CDR1 SGDLS, CDR2 YYNGEE. CDR3 length equals 15 residues.

This clone has only one observation. The DNA of the CDR3 is TGTGCCAGCAGTTTCCAGGCTCCTTACGAGCAGTACTTC. It yields the protein CASSFQAPYEQYF. V and J are TRBV27 and TRBJ2-7; D call uncertain. Trimming removed 3 bases from V and 4 bases from J, with 10 bases in between. The CDR3 consists of 13 residues. Per germline, CDR1 MNHEY and CDR2 SMNVEV (reference sequence).

V usage is TRBV5-1 and J usage is TRBJ2-5; 7 nucleotides line up with TRBD1. The germline CDR1 and CDR2 sequences are SGHRS and YFSETQ. Trimming cost V 5 bases and J 1 base; bases outside gene matches: 8. The CDR3 is made up of 15 amino acids. The DNA of the CDR3 is TGCGCCAGCAGGAGACAGACAGGGTCCCAAGAGACCCAGTACTTC. Protein product: CASRRQTGSQETQYF.

This rearrangement joins TRBV19 to TRBJ2-1; 7 bases map to TRBD2. The CDR3 is 12 amino acids. Germline V CDR1 and CDR2: LNHDA, SQIVND (reference sequence). V gave up 9 bases and J gave up 7 bases; unmatched junction bases: 6. In DNA form, the CDR3 reads TGTGCCAGCCTGGGAGGGGAGAATGAGCAGTTCTTC. The encoded protein is CASLGGENEQFF.

This clone was observed once. The chain is built from TRBV12-3 or TRBV12-4 and TRBJ2-1, with TRBD2 identical over 9 bases. This CDR3 comprises 12 residues. Losses at the gene ends were 7 bases for V and 14 bases for J; bases not matched to a gene: 9. In DNA, the CDR3 is TGTGCCAGCAAGGAGGTAGCGGGGGTAAAGTTCTTC. Translation: CASKEVAGVKFF.

This chain connects TRBV5-1 to TRBJ2-5; 9 bases align to TRBD2. The CDR3 runs to 14 residues. Germline assignment: CDR1 SGHRS and CDR2 YFSETQ. V was pared by 4 bases and J by 2 bases, with 3 bases of the junction left unmatched. DNA of the CDR3: TGCGCCAGCAGCCGCGGACTAGCGCAAGAGACCCAGTACTTC. It encodes CASSRGLAQETQYF.

V is TRBV5-1 and J is TRBJ2-7, with 7 bases lining up with TRBD1. V trimming: 3 bases; J trimming: 7 bases; junction bases outside the gene matches: 13. Germline V gene sequence: CDR1 SGHRS, CDR2 YFSETQ. The length of the CDR3 is 15 residues. CDR3 residues: CASSSYKGLTGEQYF. Here the CDR3 DNA reads TGCGCCAGCAGCTCTTATAAGGGCTTGACAGGGGAGCAGTACTTC.

This chain links TRBV10-3 with TRBJ1-1; 11 nucleotides agree with TRBD1. The CDR3 covers 15 residues. The germline V gene encodes CDR1 ENHRY and CDR2 SYGVKD. The J segment lost 2 bases and the V segment lost 4 bases, leaving 3 bases of the junction unmatched. The CDR3 region has the DNA TGTGCCATCAGTGTCGGACAGGGGGCCAACACTGAAGCTTTCTTT. Amino acids: CAISVGQGANTEAFF.

DNA of the CDR3: TGTGCCAGCTCACCGTTTGAGACAGGGCGCTCACCCCTCCACTTT. Its translation: CASSPFETGRSPLHF. This chain links TRBV18 with TRBJ1-6; 7 bases are a match to TRBD1. CDR3 length: 15 residues. The germline V gene encodes CDR1 KGHSH and CDR2 LQKENI. V lost 3 bases to trimming and J lost 10 bases; unmatched junction nucleotides: 9.

Only one count was recorded for this clone. The genes are TRBV5-1 and TRBJ2-3, with TRBD2 identical over 10 bases. With V trimmed by 2 bases and J by 6 bases, 9 bases remained unmatched. Germline V gives CDR1 SGHRS, CDR2 YFSETQ. CDR3 size: 16 residues. The CDR3 protein is CASSFIPSGGRDTQYF. The CDR3 DNA reads as TGCGCCAGCAGCTTTATCCCTAGCGGGGGCCGGGATACGCAGTATTTT.

The CDR3 loop reads CASSLSRNADHEQYF. In nucleotides, the CDR3 is TGTGCCAGCAGTTTATCGAGGAACGCCGATCACGAGCAGTACTTC. J is TRBJ2-7 and V is TRBV27, with D unresolved. The CDR3 is 15 residues long. CDR1 and CDR2 (germline): MNHEY, SMNVEV (reference sequence). Trimming cost V 0 bases and J 5 bases, with 14 bases left between them.

V gene TRBV7-9 combines with J gene TRBJ2-5; 11 nucleotides agree with TRBD2. J was trimmed by 4 bases and V by 3 bases; bases with no gene match: 4. Germline lookup yields CDR1 SEHNR and CDR2 FQNEAQ (reference sequence). CDR3 size: 15 residues. The CDR3 DNA follows: TGTGCCAGCAGCTTGTTAGCGGGAGGGGGAGAGACCCAGTACTTC. This codes for CASSLLAGGGETQYF.

V gene TRBV11-2 combines with J gene TRBJ2-3, with D possibly matching TRBD1 (6 bases). The CDR3 spans 16 residues. CDR1 is SGHAT and CDR2 is FQNNGV in the germline V gene. Trimming shortened V by 5 bases and J by 1 base, and 16 bases separated the two germline ends. Here the CDR3 DNA reads TGTGCCAGCAGCCAGGGACGCAGGGGAGGCACAGATACGCAGTATTTT. It is translated as CASSQGRRGGTDTQYF.

As to this clone: The identical CDR3 is also encoded by other nucleotide sequences in the sample. This sequence joins TRBV12-3 or TRBV12-4 and TRBJ1-6, with TRBD1 matching 9 bases. V shed 5 bases and J 8 bases; nucleotides not matched to a gene: 1. CDR3 size: 13 residues. CDR3 DNA sequence: TGTGCCAGCAGTAGGACAGGGGATTCACCCCTCCACTTT. Its translation is CASSRTGDSPLHF.

This chain connects TRBV4-2 to TRBJ1-2; possible D gene TRBD1, 5 bases. V dropped 4 bases and J dropped 3 bases, with 15 bases sitting between them. The CDR3 is 15 residues long. Germline V gene sequence: CDR1 LGHNA, CDR2 YNFKEQ. The CDR3 region has the DNA TGTGCCAGCAGCCTTCCTAATGGGGCCGACTATGGCTACACCTTC. This encodes CASSLPNGADYGYTF.

The count of this clone is one. V gene TRBV5-1 combines with J gene TRBJ1-6, with no clear D. This CDR3 has 15 amino acids. V gave up 5 bases and J gave up 9 bases, with 18 bases separating them. Germline CDR1 reads SGHRS; CDR2 reads YFSETQ. Written as DNA, the CDR3 is TGCGCCAGCAGATTCGGGGTAGCTCCCCTTTCACCCCTCCACTTT. The encoded protein is CASRFGVAPLSPLHF.

The genes are TRBV6-5 and TRBJ1-2; 8 positions match TRBD1. V was pared by 6 bases and J by 5 bases, with 8 bases of the junction left unmatched. There are 14 residues in the CDR3. CDR1 is MNHEY and CDR2 is SVGAGI in the germline V gene. As DNA, the CDR3 is TGTGCCAGCAGAGGGCAGGGGGCAGGATATGGCTACACCTTC. It yields the protein CASRGQGAGYGYTF.

The chain uses TRBV6-5 and TRBJ2-1, with D possibly TRBD1 on 6 matching bases. The CDR3 has 15 amino acids. V was pared by 8 bases and J by 2 bases, with 16 bases between. Germline V gene lookup returns CDR1 MNHEY and CDR2 SVGAGI. The CDR3 sequence: CASLGIQGAYNEQFF. The CDR3 region has the DNA TGTGCCAGCCTGGGGATACAGGGCGCCTACAATGAGCAGTTCTTC.

J is TRBJ2-5 and V is TRBV5-4; 8 nucleotides match TRBD1. V shed 4 bases and J 2 bases; nucleotides not matched to a gene: 4. In germline, CDR1 is SGHNT, CDR2 YYREEE (reference sequence). The CDR3 is 14 amino acids. The CDR3 region is CASSPGQGQETQYF. DNA for the CDR3: TGTGCCAGCAGCCCTGGACAGGGACAAGAGACCCAGTACTTC.

The chain employs TRBV24-1 and TRBJ1-5, with 7 nucleotides matching TRBD1. Germline CDR1 and CDR2: KGHDR and SFDVKD. This CDR3 is 16 amino acids long. Germline trimming cut 4 bases from V and 3 bases from J; bases unmatched to any gene: 8. In nucleotides, the CDR3 is TGTGCCACCAGTGACCCTCGACAGGGCTCCAATCAGCCCCAGCATTTT. The encoded protein is CATSDPRQGSNQPQHF.